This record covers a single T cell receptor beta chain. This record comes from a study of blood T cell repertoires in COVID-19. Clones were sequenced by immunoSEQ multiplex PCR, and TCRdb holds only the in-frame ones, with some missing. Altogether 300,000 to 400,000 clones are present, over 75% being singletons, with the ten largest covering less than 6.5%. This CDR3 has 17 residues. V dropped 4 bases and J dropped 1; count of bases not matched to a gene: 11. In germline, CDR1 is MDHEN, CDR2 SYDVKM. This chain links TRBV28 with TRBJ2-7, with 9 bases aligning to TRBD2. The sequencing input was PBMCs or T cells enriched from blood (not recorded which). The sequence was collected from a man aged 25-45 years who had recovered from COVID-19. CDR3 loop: CASSSPGSSGGSYEQYF. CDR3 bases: TGTGCCAGCAGTTCCCCGGGTAGTAGCGGGGGTTCCTACGAGCAGTACTTC.